A selection of T cell receptor beta chains follows, all from one sample in a study of blood T cell repertoires in COVID-19. The assay was immunoSEQ multiplex PCR, and TCRdb's table has in-frame clones only and misses some. The table has fewer than 400,000 clones, roughly 90% seen once. Sequencing was done on a sample of PBMCs or T cells enriched from blood (not recorded which). The source is a woman in her 30s who had been exposed to COVID-19. Each CDR3 is given with its conserved first and last residue.

CDR3 protein: CASSLRMNTEAFF
V gene: TRBV7-3
J gene: TRBJ1-1

CDR3 protein: CASSPSRGRNEQYF
V gene: TRBV6-5
J gene: TRBJ2-7

CDR3 protein: CASRLLNRETEAFF
V gene: TRBV6-5
J gene: TRBJ1-1

CDR3 protein: CASSFEPGQYNEQFF
V gene: TRBV5-1
J gene: TRBJ2-1

CDR3 protein: CASSQMGTGNTEAFF
V gene: TRBV3-1/TRBV3-2
J gene: TRBJ1-1

CDR3 protein: CASTPYRGADQPQHF
V gene: TRBV19
J gene: TRBJ1-5

CDR3 protein: CASSVGGAISEQFF
V gene: TRBV5-4
J gene: TRBJ2-1

CDR3 protein: CAISGKRTGTSYEQYF
V gene: TRBV10-3
J gene: TRBJ2-7

CDR3 protein: CASSLGDRNYGYTF
V gene: TRBV7-2
J gene: TRBJ1-2

CDR3 protein: CASSLPPGLGYNEQFF
V gene: TRBV7-6
J gene: TRBJ2-1

CDR3 protein: CASSLPDRGPESYGYTF
V gene: TRBV7-9
J gene: TRBJ1-2

CDR3 protein: CASSEDGNYGYTF
V gene: TRBV5-4
J gene: TRBJ1-2

CDR3 protein: CASSYPDRGGDTQYF
V gene: TRBV6-2/TRBV6-3
J gene: TRBJ2-3

CDR3 protein: CASRGTDHYGYTF
V gene: TRBV2
J gene: TRBJ1-2

CDR3 protein: CASSSRAGTTSTDTQYF
V gene: TRBV5-4
J gene: TRBJ2-3

CDR3 protein: CASRQGEATEAFF
V gene: TRBV2
J gene: TRBJ1-1

CDR3 protein: CATSIYRGGYTF
V gene: TRBV15
J gene: TRBJ1-2

CDR3 protein: CASSRPGLPETQYF
V gene: TRBV11-2
J gene: TRBJ2-5